Sequencing of this TCR beta chain was carried out in a study of blood T cell repertoires in COVID-19. Study context: Sites across the United States, Italy and Spain contributed samples from acute and convalescent COVID-19. Sources were T cells, B-cell-depleted T cells, or PBMCs; the material itself was cDNA or gDNA.

Authors' methods: Estimation of nucleated cell counts was performed using reference gene primer amplification. Here immunoSEQ multiplex PCR was the method, and the copy in TCRdb shows in-frame clones only, minus some. V and J calls and clone size are copied from that table; D and trimming were computed from the DNA. The sample lists nearly 65,000 clones; about 86% were seen once. V was clipped by 0 bases and J by 4 bases, with 10 bases between them. Germline V gene lookup returns CDR1 SGHTA and CDR2 FQGNSA. This CDR3 spans 15 amino acids. The gene calls are TRBV7-2 and TRBJ1-3, with D possibly being TRBD1 (5 bases). The receptor comes from a human donor in a cohort sampled during active COVID-19. The sample taken for sequencing was peripheral blood. DNA of the CDR3: TGTGCCAGCAGCTTAGCGGGGCAACCAGGAAACACCATATATTTT. It encodes CASSLAGQPGNTIYF.